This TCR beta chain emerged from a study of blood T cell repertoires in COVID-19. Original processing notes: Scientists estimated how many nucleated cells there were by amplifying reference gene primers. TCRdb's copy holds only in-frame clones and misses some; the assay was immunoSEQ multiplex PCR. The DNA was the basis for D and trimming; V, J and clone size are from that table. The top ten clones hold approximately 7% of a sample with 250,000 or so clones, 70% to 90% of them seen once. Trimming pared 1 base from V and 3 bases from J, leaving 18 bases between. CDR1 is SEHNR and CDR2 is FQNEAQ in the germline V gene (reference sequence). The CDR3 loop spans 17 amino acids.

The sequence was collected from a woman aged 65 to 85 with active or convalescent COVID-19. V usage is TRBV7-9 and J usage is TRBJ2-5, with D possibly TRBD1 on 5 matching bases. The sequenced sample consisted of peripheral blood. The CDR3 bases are TGTGCCAGCAGCTTAGGACAGAATGATCCCTCCGAAGAGACCCAGTACTTC. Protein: CASSLGQNDPSEETQYF.